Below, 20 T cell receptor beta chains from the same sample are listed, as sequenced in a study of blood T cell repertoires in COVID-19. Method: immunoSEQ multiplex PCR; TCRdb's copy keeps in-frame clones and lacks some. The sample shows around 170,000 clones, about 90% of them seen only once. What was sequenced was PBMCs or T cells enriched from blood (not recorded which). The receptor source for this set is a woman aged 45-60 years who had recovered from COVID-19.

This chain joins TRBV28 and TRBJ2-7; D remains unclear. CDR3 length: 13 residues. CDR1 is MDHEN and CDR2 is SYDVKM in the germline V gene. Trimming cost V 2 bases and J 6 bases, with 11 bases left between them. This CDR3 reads CASSLGQAGEQYF. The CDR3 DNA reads TGTGCCAGCAGTTTAGGGCAGGCCGGCGAGCAGTACTTC.

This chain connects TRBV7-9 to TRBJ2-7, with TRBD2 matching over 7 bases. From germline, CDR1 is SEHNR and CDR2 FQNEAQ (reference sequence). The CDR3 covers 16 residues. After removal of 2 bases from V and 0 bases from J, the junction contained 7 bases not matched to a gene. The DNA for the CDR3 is TGTGCCAGCAGCTTAAGGGCGGGAGAATACTCCTACGAGCAGTACTTC. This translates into CASSLRAGEYSYEQYF.

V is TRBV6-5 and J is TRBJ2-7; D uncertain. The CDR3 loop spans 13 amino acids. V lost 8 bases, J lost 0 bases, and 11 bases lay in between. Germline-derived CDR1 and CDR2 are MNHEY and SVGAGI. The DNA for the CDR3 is TGTGCCAGCGAAAAGAGAGGCTCCTACGAGCAGTACTTC. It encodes CASEKRGSYEQYF.

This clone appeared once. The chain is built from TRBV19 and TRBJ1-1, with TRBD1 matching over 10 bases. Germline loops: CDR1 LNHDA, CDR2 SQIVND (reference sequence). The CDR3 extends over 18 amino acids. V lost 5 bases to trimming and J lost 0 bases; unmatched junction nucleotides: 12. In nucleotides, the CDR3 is TGTGCCAGTAGTCTCAGACCCGGACAGGGGGGCCTGAACACTGAAGCTTTCTTT. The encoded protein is CASSLRPGQGGLNTEAFF.

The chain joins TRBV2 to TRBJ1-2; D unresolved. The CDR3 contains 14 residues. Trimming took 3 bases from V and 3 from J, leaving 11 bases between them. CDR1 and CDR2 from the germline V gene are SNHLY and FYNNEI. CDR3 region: CASSEPGSYYGYTF. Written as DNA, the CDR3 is TGTGCCAGCAGTGAGCCAGGATCTTACTATGGCTACACCTTC.

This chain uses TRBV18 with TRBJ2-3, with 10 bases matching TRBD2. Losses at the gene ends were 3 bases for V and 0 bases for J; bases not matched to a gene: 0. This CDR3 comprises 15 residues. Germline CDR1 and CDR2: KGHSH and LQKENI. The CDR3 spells CASSPGLASTDTQYF. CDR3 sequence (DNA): TGTGCCAGCTCACCGGGACTAGCGAGCACAGATACGCAGTATTTT.

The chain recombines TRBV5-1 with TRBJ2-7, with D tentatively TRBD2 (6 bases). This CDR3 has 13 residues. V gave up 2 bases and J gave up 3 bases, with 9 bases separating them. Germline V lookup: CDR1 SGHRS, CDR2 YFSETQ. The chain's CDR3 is CASSFTSNYEQYF. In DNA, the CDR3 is TGCGCCAGCAGCTTCACTAGCAACTACGAGCAGTACTTC. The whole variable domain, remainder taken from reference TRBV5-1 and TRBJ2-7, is KAGVTQTPRYLIKTRGQQVTLSCSPISGHRSVSWYQQTPGQGLQFLFEYFSETQRNKGNFPGRFSGRQFSNSRSEMNVSTLELGDSALYLCASSFTSNYEQYFGPGTRLTVT.

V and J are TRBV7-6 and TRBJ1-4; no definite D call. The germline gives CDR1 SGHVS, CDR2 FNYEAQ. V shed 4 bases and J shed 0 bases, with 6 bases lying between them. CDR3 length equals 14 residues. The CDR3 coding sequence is TGTGCCAGCAGCTCTCAGTCAACTAATGAAAAACTGTTTTTT. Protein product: CASSSQSTNEKLFF.

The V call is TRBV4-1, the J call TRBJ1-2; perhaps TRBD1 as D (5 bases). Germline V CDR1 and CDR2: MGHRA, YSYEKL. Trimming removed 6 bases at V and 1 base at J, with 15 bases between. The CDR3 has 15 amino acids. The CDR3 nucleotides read TGCGCCAGCAGTCGCGACGACAGAAGTAACTATGGCTACACCTTC. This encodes CASSRDDRSNYGYTF.

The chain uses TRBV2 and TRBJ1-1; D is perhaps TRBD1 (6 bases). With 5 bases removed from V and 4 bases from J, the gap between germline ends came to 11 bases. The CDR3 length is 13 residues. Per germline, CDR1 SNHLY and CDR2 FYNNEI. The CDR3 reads CASSWDIATEAFF. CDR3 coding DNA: TGTGCCAGCAGTTGGGACATCGCCACTGAAGCTTTCTTT.

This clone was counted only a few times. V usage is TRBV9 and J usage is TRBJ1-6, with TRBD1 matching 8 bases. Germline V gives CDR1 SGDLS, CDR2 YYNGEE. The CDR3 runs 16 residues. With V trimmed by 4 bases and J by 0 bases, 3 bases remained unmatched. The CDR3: CASSRQGISYNSPLHF. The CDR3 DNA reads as TGTGCCAGCAGCCGACAGGGGATCTCCTATAATTCACCCCTCCACTTT.

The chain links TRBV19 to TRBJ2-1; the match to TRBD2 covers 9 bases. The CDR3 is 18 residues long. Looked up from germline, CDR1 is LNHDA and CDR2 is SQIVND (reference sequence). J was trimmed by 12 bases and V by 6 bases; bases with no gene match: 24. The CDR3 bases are TGTGCCAGTAGATTGGCCGGTGGGGTGGAGCGGGAGGCCCTGGCGCAGTTCTTC. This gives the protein CASRLAGGVEREALAQFF.

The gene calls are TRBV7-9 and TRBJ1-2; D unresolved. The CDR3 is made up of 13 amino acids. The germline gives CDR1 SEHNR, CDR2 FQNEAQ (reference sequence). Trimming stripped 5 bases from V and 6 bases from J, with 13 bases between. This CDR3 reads CASSPLTGDGYTF. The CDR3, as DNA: TGTGCCAGCAGCCCCCTGACTGGAGATGGCTACACCTTC.

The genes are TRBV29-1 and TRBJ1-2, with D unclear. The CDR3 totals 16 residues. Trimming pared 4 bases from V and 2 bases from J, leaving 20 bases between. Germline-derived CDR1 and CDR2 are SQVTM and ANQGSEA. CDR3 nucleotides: TGCAGCGTTGTCCCCCGCCCACAGCCACCGAACTATGGCTACACCTTC. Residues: CSVVPRPQPPNYGYTF.

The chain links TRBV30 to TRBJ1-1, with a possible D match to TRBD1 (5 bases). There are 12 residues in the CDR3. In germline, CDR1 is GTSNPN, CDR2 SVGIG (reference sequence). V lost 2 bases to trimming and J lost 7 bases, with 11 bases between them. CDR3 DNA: TGTGCCTGGAGTCCTCAGGGTATTGAAGCTTTCTTT. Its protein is CAWSPQGIEAFF. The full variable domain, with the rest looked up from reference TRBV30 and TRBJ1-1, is SQTIHQWPATLVQPVGSPLSLECTVEGTSNPNLYWYRQAAGRGLQLLFYSVGIGQISSEVPQNLSASRPQDRQFILSSKKLLLSDSGFYLCAWSPQGIEAFFGQGTRLTVV.

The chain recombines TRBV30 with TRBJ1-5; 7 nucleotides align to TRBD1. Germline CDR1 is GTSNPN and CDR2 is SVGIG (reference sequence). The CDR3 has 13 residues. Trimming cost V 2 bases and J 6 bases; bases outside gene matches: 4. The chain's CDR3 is CAWSTGVGQPQHF. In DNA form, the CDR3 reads TGTGCCTGGAGTACAGGGGTGGGTCAGCCCCAGCATTTT. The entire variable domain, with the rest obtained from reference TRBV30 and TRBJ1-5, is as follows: SQTIHQWPATLVQPVGSPLSLECTVEGTSNPNLYWYRQAAGRGLQLLFYSVGIGQISSEVPQNLSASRPQDRQFILSSKKLLLSDSGFYLCAWSTGVGQPQHFGDGTRLSIL.

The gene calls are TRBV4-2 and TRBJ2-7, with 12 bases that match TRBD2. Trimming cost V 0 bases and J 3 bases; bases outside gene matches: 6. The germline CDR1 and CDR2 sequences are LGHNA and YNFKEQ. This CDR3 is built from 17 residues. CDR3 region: CASSQELAGGHNYEQYF. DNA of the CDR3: TGTGCCAGCAGCCAAGAACTAGCGGGAGGCCATAACTACGAGCAGTACTTC.

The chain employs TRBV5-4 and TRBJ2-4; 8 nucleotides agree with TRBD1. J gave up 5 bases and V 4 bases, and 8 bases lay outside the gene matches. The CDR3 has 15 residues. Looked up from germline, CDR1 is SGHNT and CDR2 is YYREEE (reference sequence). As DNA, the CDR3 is TGTGCCAGCAGCCTGGACAGGGTGGGGGAAAACATTCAGTACTTC. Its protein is CASSLDRVGENIQYF.

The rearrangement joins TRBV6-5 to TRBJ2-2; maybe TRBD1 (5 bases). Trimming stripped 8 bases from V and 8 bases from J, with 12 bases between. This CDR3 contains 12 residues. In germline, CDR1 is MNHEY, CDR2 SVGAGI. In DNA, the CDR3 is TGTGCCAGCCGGATGGGGCCAGGGGAGCTGTTTTTT. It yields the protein CASRMGPGELFF.

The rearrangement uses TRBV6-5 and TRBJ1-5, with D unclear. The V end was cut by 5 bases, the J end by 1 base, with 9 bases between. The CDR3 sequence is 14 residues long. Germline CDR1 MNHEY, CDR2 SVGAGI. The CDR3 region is CASSPGRSNQPQHF. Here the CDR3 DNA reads TGTGCCAGCAGTCCGGGTCGAAGCAATCAGCCCCAGCATTTT.